The 32 T cell receptor beta chains reported below all come from one sample, sequenced in a study of CD8 T cells in ankylosing spondylitis. TCRdb re-derived calls from the 5' RACE reads in MiXCR, one entry per CDR3 protein. This table holds some 150,000 distinct CDR3 sequences, around 42% found once. Sequenced input: synovial fluid, either unsorted or a sorted T cell fraction (not recorded which). These receptors were collected from a male donor with ankylosing spondylitis.

This clonotype was recorded many times. V is TRBV3-1 and J is TRBJ2-5; tentatively, D is TRBD1 (6 bases). Trimming shortened V by 1 base and J by 2 bases, and 11 bases separated the two germline ends. The length of the CDR3 is 15 residues. Germline V CDR1 and CDR2: LGHDT, YNNKEL (reference sequence). The CDR3 coding sequence is TGTGCCAGCAGCCAAGGACCAGGGGATCAAGAGACCCAGTACTTC. Encoded protein: CASSQGPGDQETQYF.

This clonotype was detected ten times or more. This sequence joins TRBV7-2 and TRBJ2-7, with D uncertain. This CDR3 comprises 11 residues. CDR1 and CDR2 from the germline V gene are SGHTA and FQGNSA. V was cut by 4 bases and J by 4 bases, with 5 bases left in between. CDR3 nucleotide sequence: TGTGCCAGCAGCTGGGGATACGAGCAGTACTTC. Amino acids: CASSWGYEQYF.

CDR3 nucleotide sequence: TGTGCCATCAGTGAGCCAAGGACAGCCCAGGGGTTCTTC. It yields the protein CAISEPRTAQGFF. The rearrangement links TRBV10-3 to TRBJ2-1; perhaps TRBD1 as D (6 bases). This CDR3 comprises 13 residues. Germline CDR1 ENHRY, CDR2 SYGVKD. V was clipped by 2 bases and J by 15 bases, with 17 bases between them.

The rearrangement joins TRBV10-3 to TRBJ2-7; a weak D match, TRBD2 (7 bases). Germline values: CDR1 ENHRY, CDR2 SYGVKD. The CDR3 length is 16 residues. V was clipped by 2 bases and J by 7 bases, with 21 bases between them. The CDR3 DNA follows: TGTGCCATCAGTGAGCCCTCGGGGGGCCCGAAGGGAGAGCAGTACTTC. It encodes CAISEPSGGPKGEQYF.

The chain recombines TRBV2 with TRBJ2-1; D unresolved. Germline loops: CDR1 SNHLY, CDR2 FYNNEI. V lost 3 bases to trimming and J lost 2 bases, with 11 bases between them. This CDR3 has 15 amino acids. This CDR3 reads CASSDERWAYNEQFF. DNA for the CDR3: TGTGCCAGCAGTGACGAGAGATGGGCCTACAATGAGCAGTTCTTC.

This chain connects TRBV7-6 to TRBJ1-1, with 12 nucleotides matching TRBD1. Trimming took 7 bases from V and 1 from J; bases not matched to a gene: 10. This CDR3 contains 17 residues. Looked up from germline, CDR1 is SGHVS and CDR2 is FNYEAQ. The CDR3 bases are TGTGCCAGCACCACAGGGACAGGGGGCGCGTCGAACACTGAAGCTTTCTTT. Translated: CASTTGTGGASNTEAFF.

This chain uses TRBV20-1 with TRBJ2-7, with 8 bases identical to TRBD1. The CDR3 runs to 14 residues. The V gene's germline CDR1 is DFQATT and CDR2 SNEGSKA (reference sequence). V gave up 6 bases and J gave up 3 bases; unmatched junction bases: 10. CDR3 sequence reads: CSAQKQGELYEQYF. The CDR3 region has the DNA TGCAGTGCCCAAAAACAGGGGGAACTCTACGAGCAGTACTTC.

This clonotype was counted at least ten times. The genes are TRBV5-1 and TRBJ2-1; possible D gene TRBD2, 6 bases. Trimming took off 0 bases at V and 3 bases at J, with 7 bases between the two ends. This CDR3 comprises 14 residues. Germline V gene data show CDR1 as SGHRS and CDR2 as YFSETQ. CDR3 amino acids: CASSLGGDYNEQFF. In DNA form, the CDR3 reads TGCGCCAGCAGCTTGGGGGGGGACTACAATGAGCAGTTCTTC.

This chain connects TRBV28 to TRBJ2-1; 7 positions agree with TRBD2. Trimming took 6 bases from V and 2 from J; bases not matched to a gene: 7. CDR1 MDHEN and CDR2 SYDVKM come from the germline V gene. The CDR3 runs to 15 residues. CDR3 sequence (DNA): TGTGCCAGCAGAGTATGGGGAGGGCCCTACAATGAGCAGTTCTTC. Translation gives CASRVWGGPYNEQFF.

This clonotype was detected a few times. The rearrangement links TRBV11-2 to TRBJ2-1, with TRBD2 matching over 13 bases. Trimming removed 5 bases from V and 6 bases from J; junction bases left unmatched: 7. Germline CDR1 SGHAT, CDR2 FQNNGV. There are 16 residues in the CDR3. This CDR3 is CASSPGTSGDLNEQFF. DNA for the CDR3: TGTGCCAGCAGCCCGGGGACTAGCGGGGACCTCAATGAGCAGTTCTTC.

This clonotype was detected many times. The V gene is TRBV20-1, the J gene TRBJ1-1, with TRBD1 as a possible D gene (5 bases). The CDR3 sequence is 15 residues long. With 4 bases removed from V and 1 base from J, the gap between germline ends came to 16 bases. The V gene's germline CDR1 is DFQATT and CDR2 SNEGSKA (reference sequence). The CDR3 DNA reads TGCAGTGCTACCGACGATGACAGAACGAACACTGAAGCTTTCTTT. Its protein product is CSATDDDRTNTEAFF.

The chain employs TRBV4-1 and TRBJ2-7, with 9 bases fitting TRBD2. Trimming took 2 bases from V and 7 from J; bases not matched to a gene: 9. Germline lookup yields CDR1 MGHRA and CDR2 YSYEKL. This CDR3 comprises 15 residues. CDR3 nucleotide sequence: TGCGCCAGCAGCCAACTAGCGGGAATTCGTCGAGAGCAGTACTTC. Protein sequence: CASSQLAGIRREQYF.

The gene calls are TRBV7-9 and TRBJ2-3; TRBD1 matches 8 bases. The CDR3 runs to 16 residues. Germline V gene sequence: CDR1 SEHNR, CDR2 FQNEAQ (reference sequence). V trimming: 5 bases; J trimming: 1 base; junction bases outside the gene matches: 8. The CDR3 DNA sequence: TGTGCCAGCAGCACCCAGAAGGGACAGGGCACAGATACGCAGTATTTT. As protein: CASSTQKGQGTDTQYF.

CDR3 sequence reads: CASRGYTDTQYF. The CDR3 DNA reads as TGCGCCAGCAGGGGGTACACAGATACGCAGTATTTT. The chain couples TRBV4-1 to TRBJ2-3; D is uncertain. Trimming stripped 6 bases from V and 2 bases from J, with 6 bases between. The CDR3 has 12 residues. Germline loops: CDR1 MGHRA, CDR2 YSYEKL.

This clonotype has only a few counts. The rearrangement joins TRBV11-3 to TRBJ1-2; the D is unclear. V was pared by 4 bases and J by 2 bases, with 14 bases between. This CDR3 spans 15 amino acids. The germline CDR1 and CDR2 sequences are SGHNT and YENEEA. Written as DNA, the CDR3 is TGTGCCAGCAGCTCACCCATCACAGAAAACTATGGCTACACCTTC. Its protein is CASSSPITENYGYTF.

This clonotype was observed a few times. This chain connects TRBV12-3 or TRBV12-4 to TRBJ2-1; the D gene could be TRBD1 or TRBD2 (7 bases each). V gave up 4 bases and J gave up 4 bases, with 29 bases separating them. The CDR3 runs 20 residues. The CDR3 region has the DNA TGTGCCAGCAGTTACCCCCGCGGGGCAGGGGGGGTAAGGAGGTACAATGAGCAGTTCTTC. Encoded protein: CASSYPRGAGGVRRYNEQFF.

The CDR3 is CASSQDSNLYNEQFF. The CDR3 DNA sequence: TGTGCCAGCAGCCAAGATTCGAACCTTTACAATGAGCAGTTCTTC. The chain has TRBV16 and TRBJ2-1; D is uncertain. Germline loops: CDR1 KGHSY, CDR2 FQNENV. The ends were cut back, 2 bases at V and 4 bases at J, with 12 bases in the middle. This CDR3 region has 15 residues.

About this clonotype itself: The DNA is left out, because the CDR3 cannot be placed on it with certainty; the CDR3 is given as TCRdb lists it. J is TRBJ1-1 and V is TRBV14; the table's D call of TRBD1 was not tested on the DNA. Counting both end residues, the CDR3 totals 16 amino acids. Germline V CDR1 and CDR2: SGHDN, FVKESK. CDR3 in amino acids: CASSQYFGQMNTEAFF.

CDR3: CASSLGLAGLYNEQFF. The CDR3 bases are TGCGCCAGCAGCTTGGGACTAGCGGGACTATACAATGAGCAGTTCTTC. The chain carries TRBV5-1 and TRBJ2-1, with 11 positions matching TRBD2. With 0 bases clipped from V and 4 bases from J, the junction kept 3 bases outside the gene matches. CDR1 is SGHRS, CDR2 YFSETQ, per germline. The CDR3 runs 16 residues.

V and J are TRBV2 and TRBJ2-1; D is possibly TRBD1 (5 bases). The CDR3 has 16 amino acids. The V end lost 5 bases, the J end lost 0 bases, and 14 bases lay between the germline ends. Per germline, CDR1 SNHLY and CDR2 FYNNEI. The CDR3 bases are TGTGCCAGCAGTCAAGGGGTAGTTAGCTCCTACAATGAGCAGTTCTTC. Residues: CASSQGVVSSYNEQFF.

This CDR3 is CASSLGQGVSEQYF. DNA of the CDR3: TGCGCCAGCAGCTTGGGACAGGGAGTTAGCGAGCAGTACTTC. J is TRBJ2-7 and V is TRBV5-1; 7 nucleotides line up with TRBD1. The ends lost 0 bases at V and 6 bases at J; junction bases unmatched: 6. Germline assignment: CDR1 SGHRS and CDR2 YFSETQ. This CDR3 region has 14 residues. Together with reference TRBV5-1 and TRBJ2-7, the CDR3 gives the full variable domain: KAGVTQTPRYLIKTRGQQVTLSCSPISGHRSVSWYQQTPGQGLQFLFEYFSETQRNKGNFPGRFSGRQFSNSRSEMNVSTLELGDSALYLCASSLGQGVSEQYFGPGTRLTVT.

V and J are TRBV20-1 and TRBJ1-2, with D uncertain. The germline V gene encodes CDR1 DFQATT and CDR2 SNEGSKA (reference sequence). Trimming took 8 bases from V and 4 from J, leaving 23 bases between them. The CDR3 totals 15 residues. The CDR3 DNA reads as TGCAGTTTCTCAGGCCTTGATGTTGGTGGCTATGGCTACACCTTC. Amino acid sequence: CSFSGLDVGGYGYTF.

The chain joins TRBV7-9 to TRBJ2-1, with 9 bases aligning to TRBD1. This CDR3 is built from 16 residues. The V gene's germline CDR1 is SEHNR and CDR2 FQNEAQ (reference sequence). V lost 1 base to trimming and J lost 5 bases; unmatched junction nucleotides: 6. CDR3 bases: TGTGCCAGCAGCTTAGGAGGGGACAGGGAGAACAATGAGCAGTTCTTC. Protein sequence: CASSLGGDRENNEQFF.

This clonotype has more than one count but fewer than ten. The chain recombines TRBV10-2 with TRBJ2-5; D gene ambiguous. V was trimmed by 1 base and J by 3 bases, leaving 12 bases between them. The length of the CDR3 is 15 residues. The germline V gene encodes CDR1 WSHSY and CDR2 SAAADI. The CDR3 sequence is CASSELWPAEETQYF. The CDR3 nucleotides read TGCGCCAGCAGTGAGTTGTGGCCGGCAGAAGAGACCCAGTACTTC.

This sequence joins TRBV12-5 and TRBJ1-6; D is unclear. V was shortened by 1 base and J by 5 bases, with 3 bases between the two germline ends. From germline, CDR1 is LGHNT and CDR2 FRNRAP. The CDR3 contains 13 residues. CDR3 sequence: CASGLGNNSPLHF. CDR3 nucleotides: TGTGCTAGTGGTTTGGGGAATAATTCACCCCTCCACTTT. Looking up the rest from reference TRBV12-5 and TRBJ1-6 gives the full variable domain: DARVTQTPRHKVTEMGQEVTMRCQPILGHNTVFWYRQTMMQGLELLAYFRNRAPLDDSGMPKDRFSAEMPDATLATLKIQPSEPRDSAVYFCASGLGNNSPLHFGNGTRLTVT.

V usage is TRBV28 and J usage is TRBJ2-3; maybe TRBD2 (6 bases). This CDR3 spans 15 amino acids. V was shortened by 6 bases and J by 1 base, with 14 bases between the two germline ends. The germline V gene encodes CDR1 MDHEN and CDR2 SYDVKM. CDR3 in DNA: TGTGCCAGCAGCCCGAGGGACTTCCGCACAGATACGCAGTATTTT. It is translated as CASSPRDFRTDTQYF.

The chain employs TRBV4-1 and TRBJ2-3; no clear D gene. CDR1 MGHRA and CDR2 YSYEKL come from the germline V gene. CDR3 length: 17 amino acids. The V end lost 0 bases, the J end lost 0 bases, and 13 bases lay between the germline ends. The CDR3 DNA follows: TGCGCCAGCAGCCAAGAGTTCGTTCCTCCTAGCACAGATACGCAGTATTTT. This translates into CASSQEFVPPSTDTQYF.

This clonotype was counted only a few times. This sequence joins TRBV12-5 and TRBJ1-1; no firm D call. The germline CDR1 and CDR2 sequences are LGHNT and FRNRAP. This CDR3 is 12 amino acids long. Trimming removed 4 bases from V and 7 bases from J, with 10 bases in between. CDR3 in DNA: TGTGCTAGTGGTTCTCCGGGTCTTGAAGCTTTCTTT. Its protein product is CASGSPGLEAFF.

The rearrangement uses TRBV7-8 and TRBJ2-7; possibly TRBD1 for D (6 bases). The CDR3 runs 17 residues. V lost 4 bases and J lost 4, with 23 bases in between. Germline values: CDR1 SGHVS, CDR2 FQNEAQ. For the CDR3, the DNA is TGTGCCAGCAGCTCAGTAATACAGGGTGCCGTGGGATACGAGCAGTACTTC. Residues: CASSSVIQGAVGYEQYF.

The chain employs TRBV28 and TRBJ2-1; weak D call: TRBD2 (6 bases). V gave up 8 bases and J gave up 5 bases, with 13 bases separating them. Germline lookup yields CDR1 MDHEN and CDR2 SYDVKM. The CDR3 totals 13 residues. The CDR3 is CASSHGGDNEQFF. The CDR3 DNA reads as TGTGCCAGCTCCCACGGGGGAGACAATGAGCAGTTCTTC.

This clonotype was recorded a few times. This chain connects TRBV5-1 to TRBJ2-7; 7 bases fit TRBD2. Germline V gives CDR1 SGHRS, CDR2 YFSETQ. Trimming removed 3 bases from V and 0 bases from J; junction bases left unmatched: 6. This CDR3 comprises 15 residues. The CDR3 coding sequence is TGCGCCAGCAGCTGGGAGGGTCTTTTCTCCTACGAGCAGTACTTC. Its translation is CASSWEGLFSYEQYF.

This clonotype was observed a handful of times. The chain couples TRBV29-1 to TRBJ2-2; D is ambiguous. The CDR3 totals 13 residues. The V gene lost 0 bases and the J gene lost 7 bases, with 9 bases spanning the gap. Per germline, CDR1 SQVTM and CDR2 ANQGSEA. DNA for the CDR3: TGCAGCGTTGAAGAAGCGTCCGTCGGGGAGCTGTTTTTT. This encodes CSVEEASVGELFF.